These 8 T cell receptor beta chains were sequenced from one sample in a study of response to subunit inactivated influenza vaccine (dated by TCRdb to 2017 to 2018). Preparation of the library involved RT-PCR. Sequencing used an Illumina HiSeq 2500. In TCRdb, the public reads were trimmed at Q25 with fastp and aligned with MiXCR, with productive beta chains retained. Rows are combined by CDR3 protein, so each entry shows the most common genes and DNA. The sample data list 170,000 or so distinct CDR3 sequences, and roughly 10% of these were observed just once. The ten largest clonotypes hold about 40% of the sample. Sequences were derived from CD8+ T cells sorted from PBMCs, sampled 23 to 25 months after vaccination. These receptors all come from a man in his fifties or sixties who received an inactivated influenza vaccine. Donor details come from another sample of the same person, matched by shared clones.

This clonotype was observed at least ten times. The J gene is TRBJ2-3, the V gene TRBV12-3 or TRBV12-4, with unresolved D. This CDR3 region has 17 residues. V was pared by 4 bases and J by 0 bases, with 17 bases between. Written as DNA, the CDR3 is TGTGCCAGCAGTTCCGAAAAAACACGATTTAGCACAGATACGCAGTATTTT. Amino acids: CASSSEKTRFSTDTQYF.

The V call is TRBV11-2, the J call TRBJ2-3; D is uncertain. Trimming stripped 4 bases from V and 2 bases from J, with 16 bases between. The CDR3 is 16 amino acids. Germline V gene lookup returns CDR1 SGHAT and CDR2 FQNNGV. The CDR3 DNA reads as TGTGCCAGCAGCTCCCTGACTGGCGGCCTCACAGATACGCAGTATTTT. Translated, it gives CASSSLTGGLTDTQYF.

This clonotype was detected only a few times. The V call is TRBV14, the J call TRBJ1-1; TRBD1 matches 8 bases. In germline, CDR1 is SGHDN, CDR2 FVKESK. This CDR3 has 14 amino acids. V lost 6 bases to trimming and J lost 4 bases; unmatched junction nucleotides: 7. DNA for the CDR3: TGTGCCAGCAGTCAAAAAGACAGGGGCACTGAAGCTTTCTTT. This gives the protein CASSQKDRGTEAFF.

This clonotype has more than one count but fewer than ten. The chain combines TRBV29-1 with TRBJ2-6; TRBD1 is a possible D gene (5 bases). V was clipped by 7 bases and J by 0 bases, with 19 bases between them. Germline V gene sequence: CDR1 SQVTM, CDR2 ANQGSEA. This CDR3 has 17 residues. The DNA of the CDR3 is TGCAGCGCTGTAGAAGGACAAATATACTCTGGGGCCAACGTCCTGACTTTC. Residues: CSAVEGQIYSGANVLTF.

A few counts support this clonotype. The rearrangement joins TRBV7-9 to TRBJ2-1; D is possibly TRBD2 (6 bases). Trimming shortened V by 5 bases and J by 2 bases, and 10 bases separated the two germline ends. From germline, CDR1 is SEHNR and CDR2 FQNEAQ (reference sequence). CDR3 length: 14 residues. CDR3 DNA: TGTGCCAGCAGCCCGGGGGAGACCTACAATGAGCAGTTCTTC. Translated: CASSPGETYNEQFF.

This chain links TRBV4-3 with TRBJ2-5, with a tentative D call TRBD2 (6 bases). V lost 4 bases and J 2 bases, leaving 20 bases between the germline ends. This CDR3 spans 17 amino acids. CDR1 and CDR2 from the germline V gene are LGHNA and YSLEER. CDR3 in DNA: TGCGCCAGCAGCCCCCGACTATTGGGAGGTACACAAGAGACCCAGTACTTC. It translates to CASSPRLLGGTQETQYF.

This clonotype was detected ten times or more. The genes are TRBV6-5 and TRBJ2-7, with D tentatively TRBD1 (6 bases). The V gene's germline CDR1 is MNHEY and CDR2 SVGAGI. V lost 0 bases, J lost 2 bases, and 8 bases lay in between. This CDR3 region has 14 residues. CDR3 sequence reads: CASSYSAGAYEQYF. CDR3 DNA: TGTGCCAGCAGTTACTCGGCAGGGGCCTACGAGCAGTACTTC.

This clonotype was seen many times. The CDR3: CASSGGTGVYEQYF. The CDR3, as DNA: TGCGCCAGCAGTGGTGGGACAGGGGTTTACGAGCAGTACTTC. The chain recombines TRBV10-2 with TRBJ2-7, with 10 bases matching TRBD1. Germline CDR1 is WSHSY and CDR2 is SAAADI. Trimming took 4 bases from V and 4 from J; bases not matched to a gene: 4. The CDR3 is 14 residues long.